This entry concerns a single TCR beta chain. Antigen specificity is unknown. The V and J ends lost 6 bases and 9 bases, in that order; junction bases with no gene match: 11. Per the germline V gene, CDR1 is SNHLY and CDR2 is FYNNEI. CDR3 size: 16 residues. This specimen comes from a study of cytomegalovirus exposure and HLA in healthy donors. Study observations and caveats: In a later analysis, TCR beta V- and J-gene trimming was associated with a missense DCLRE1C variant. Earlier analysis yielded a pattern in which most TCR beta V segments were productive about 87% or about 30% of the time. Differences between HLA loci emerged in a later analysis of TCR association rates, with DRB1 most and HLA-C fewest.

PCR primers comprised 60 Vbeta and 13 Jbeta primers. TCRdb's copy holds only in-frame clones and misses some; the assay was immunoSEQ multiplex PCR. The table has about 180,000 clones, around 80% seen once; the top ten hold roughly 1.4%. The sample comprised PBMCs. The receptor was isolated from a man aged 18 to 30 in good health and CMV-seronegative. The rearrangement links TRBV2 to TRBJ2-1; 13 positions agree with TRBD2. DNA of the CDR3: TGTGCCAGCAGGATGGGCGGGACTAGCGGGGTGAGTGAGCAGTTCTTC. Translated: CASRMGGTSGVSEQFF.